Listed below are T cell receptor beta chains from one sample, sequenced in a study of radiotherapy plus CTLA-4 blockade in lung cancer. TCRdb's table, derived via immunoSEQ multiplex PCR, lists solely in-frame clones and lacks some. The sample lists approximately 78,000 clones, around 73% occurring once. The material was peripheral blood, obtained from a patient treated with radiotherapy plus ipilimumab. These receptors all come from a human donor with non-small cell lung cancer who had a complete response to radiotherapy plus ipilimumab. The CDR3 runs from the conserved cysteine through the conserved F or W. D genes are given only for firm matches. A clone size is listed for some rows: how often the clone was seen (once, few, many), or a class if it is expanded.

TRBJ2-1 TRBD2 TRBV13 NA CASSPGGRELRYNEQFF TGTGCCAGCAGCCCGGGGGGGCGGGAGCTGAGGTACAATGAGCAGTTCTTC
TRBJ2-4 NA TRBV28 NA CASSSSGIAKNIQYF TGTGCCAGCAGCTCCAGCGGAATAGCCAAAAACATTCAGTACTTC
TRBJ2-3 NA TRBV20-1 few CSAPRQDTQYF TGCAGTGCTCCCCGGCAAGATACGCAGTATTTT
TRBJ2-1 NA TRBV11-2 NA CASSLITTYNEQFF TGTGCCAGCAGCTTGATCACCACTTACAATGAGCAGTTCTTC
TRBJ1-6 NA TRBV4-3 NA CASSQDSLNSPLHF TGCGCCAGCAGCCAAGACAGTTTGAATTCACCCCTCCACTTT
TRBJ2-5 NA TRBV2 once CASRPDTPETQYF TGTGCCAGCAGACCCGACACTCCAGAGACCCAGTACTTC
TRBJ1-1 NA TRBV5-1 NA CASSLAGPTRDTEAFF TGCGCCAGCAGCTTGGCGGGCCCAACTCGGGACACTGAAGCTTTCTTT
TRBJ1-2 NA TRBV2 NA CASRGDRDANYGYTF TGTGCCAGCAGGGGAGACAGAGACGCCAACTATGGCTACACCTTC
TRBJ1-2 TRBD1 TRBV19 once CASSPLTGAGRYGYTF TGTGCCAGTAGTCCTCTCACAGGGGCGGGACGCTATGGCTACACCTTC
TRBJ2-1 NA TRBV10-3 NA CAISREGNEQFF TGTGCCATCAGTCGGGAAGGCAATGAGCAGTTCTTC
TRBJ2-1 NA TRBV9 NA CASSVEPGTPYNEQFF TGTGCCAGCAGCGTTGAACCCGGGACTCCCTACAATGAGCAGTTCTTC
TRBJ2-1 NA TRBV19 NA CARQQGNSPYNEQFF TGTGCCAGGCAGCAGGGTAATTCACCCTACAATGAGCAGTTCTTC
TRBJ1-1 NA TRBV18 NA CASLPQEGLLPNTEAFF TGTGCCAGCTTACCGCAGGAGGGACTTTTACCGAACACTGAAGCTTTCTTT
TRBJ1-6 TRBD1 TRBV15 NA CATSRDSGQGLGGSPLHF TGTGCCACCAGCAGAGATAGCGGACAGGGGCTGGGCGGTTCACCCCTCCACTTT
TRBJ1-6 TRBD1 TRBV18 NA CATRQGQNSPLHF TGTGCCACGAGACAGGGCCAAAATTCACCCCTCCACTTT
TRBJ2-5 NA TRBV6-5 NA CASRQGAGRETQYF TGTGCCAGCAGGCAAGGGGCGGGTAGGGAGACCCAGTACTTC
TRBJ1-2 TRBD1 TRBV27 NA CASSLSGQGGGYTF TGTGCCAGCAGTTTATCGGGGCAGGGGGGAGGCTACACCTTC
TRBJ1-3 TRBD1 TRBV5-1 NA CASSDGQGGNTIYF TGCGCCAGCAGCGACGGACAGGGCGGAAACACCATATATTTT
TRBJ2-2 TRBD1 TRBV11-3 NA CASLRGLSFAGELFF TGTGCCAGCCTTAGGGGGCTTAGTTTTGCCGGGGAGCTGTTTTTT
TRBJ1-1 NA TRBV11-3 once CASSLDRRWEGSEAFF TGTGCCAGCAGCTTAGATCGAAGATGGGAAGGGTCTGAAGCTTTCTTT
TRBJ2-1 TRBD1 TRBV5-6 NA CASTPTGTPYNEQFF TGTGCCAGCACCCCGACAGGGACCCCCTACAATGAGCAGTTCTTC
TRBJ1-2 NA TRBV25-1 NA CASRGLNYGYTF TGTGCCAGCAGGGGACTGAACTATGGCTACACCTTC
TRBJ2-5 TRBD1 TRBV6-5 NA CASSTDRGIMETQYF TGTGCCAGCAGTACCGACAGGGGGATCATGGAGACCCAGTACTTC
TRBJ1-6 TRBD1 TRBV10-3 NA CAISESVVGQGARGALHF TGTGCCATCAGTGAGTCTGTAGTTGGGCAGGGGGCGCGTGGAGCCCTCCACTTT
TRBJ1-6 NA TRBV5-5 once CASSLEQPYNSPLHF TGTGCCAGCAGCTTGGAGCAGCCATATAATTCACCCCTCCACTTT
TRBJ2-1 TRBD2 TRBV7-9 NA CASSSGLADNEQFF TGTGCCAGCAGCTCGGGACTAGCGGACAATGAGCAGTTCTTC
TRBJ1-4 NA TRBV19 NA CASRNNPSNNEKLFF TGTGCCAGTAGGAATAATCCAAGCAATAATGAAAAACTGTTTTTT
TRBJ1-4 NA TRBV7-9 NA CASSLGSTNEKLFF TGTGCCAGCAGCTTAGGATCAACTAATGAAAAACTGTTTTTT
TRBJ1-1 NA TRBV11-3 NA CASSLGAGEAFF TGTGCCAGCAGCTTAGGGGCGGGTGAGGCTTTCTTT
TRBJ2-1 NA TRBV4-3 NA CASSQVGFDEQFF TGCGCCAGCAGCCAAGTGGGGTTCGATGAGCAGTTCTTC
TRBJ1-4 TRBD1 TRBV2 NA CASSYRPGGDEKLFF TGTGCCAGCAGTTACCGCCCAGGGGGCGATGAAAAACTGTTTTTT